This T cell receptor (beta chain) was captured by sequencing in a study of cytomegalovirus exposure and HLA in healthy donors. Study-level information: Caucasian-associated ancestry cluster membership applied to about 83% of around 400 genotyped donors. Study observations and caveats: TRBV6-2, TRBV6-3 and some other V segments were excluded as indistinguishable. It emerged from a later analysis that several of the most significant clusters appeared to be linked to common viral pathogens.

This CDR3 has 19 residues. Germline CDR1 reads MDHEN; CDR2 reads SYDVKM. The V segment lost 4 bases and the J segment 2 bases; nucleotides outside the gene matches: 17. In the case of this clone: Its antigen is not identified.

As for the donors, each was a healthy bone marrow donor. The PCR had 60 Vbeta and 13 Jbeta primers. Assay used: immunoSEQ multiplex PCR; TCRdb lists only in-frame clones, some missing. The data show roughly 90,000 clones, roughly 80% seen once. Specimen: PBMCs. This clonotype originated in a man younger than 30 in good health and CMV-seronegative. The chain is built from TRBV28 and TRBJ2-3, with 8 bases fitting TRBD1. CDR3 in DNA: TGTGCCAGCAGTTCACCCAGCCACCGACAGGGGTCCACCACAGATACGCAGTATTTT. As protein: CASSSPSHRQGSTTDTQYF.